This T cell receptor beta chain is from a study of control samples from healthy donors and cancer patients. Germline-derived CDR1 and CDR2 are SGHTA and FQGNSA. The V gene end was trimmed by 5 bases and the J gene end by 5 bases; junction bases not matched to a gene: 5. CDR3 length: 14 residues. Here immunoSEQ multiplex PCR was the method, and the copy in TCRdb shows in-frame clones only, minus some. The sample gives 150,000 to 200,000 clones, approximately 92% of which show up once; about 1.4% is in the top ten. The rearrangement joins TRBV7-2 to TRBJ2-5, with TRBD2 identical over 10 bases. The TCR sequence derives from a man aged 25 to 40 in good health. The sample comprised blood. For the CDR3, the DNA is TGTGCCAGCAGCCCCCTAGCGGGAGCGGAGACCCAGTACTTC. Translated, it gives CASSPLAGAETQYF.